This paragraph covers one T cell receptor (beta chain) sequence. This entry is derived from a study of OX40 agonist ivuxolimab in advanced cancers. Study at large: Partial response was recorded in three patients: one hepatocellular carcinoma and two cutaneous melanoma cases.

The study sampled blood at baseline, cycle 4 day 1, and cycle 7 day 1. The data were produced by immunoSEQ multiplex PCR, yet TCRdb's version contains in-frame clones alone and is incomplete. The data contain around 110,000 clones, roughly 95% of them singletons. Germline V gives CDR1 SGHVS, CDR2 FQNEAQ. V was trimmed by 5 bases and J by 5 bases, leaving 15 bases between them. The CDR3 runs 14 residues. Sequences were derived from CD4+ or CD8+ T cells sorted from blood, sampled in a trial of the OX40 agonist ivuxolimab. V is TRBV7-8 and J is TRBJ1-1; unclear D gene. The sequence came from an adult with an advanced solid tumor such as melanoma, head and neck, liver or kidney cancer. The CDR3 sequence is CASSPNAGETEAFF. The CDR3 nucleotides read TGTGCCAGCAGCCCTAACGCTGGGGAAACTGAAGCTTTCTTT.